The 15 T cell receptor beta chains presented below share a single source sample, sequenced in a study of blood T cell repertoires in COVID-19. TCRdb's copy holds only in-frame clones and misses some; the assay was immunoSEQ multiplex PCR. Altogether about 170,000 clones are present, approximately 90% being singletons, with the ten largest covering 0.77%. The sequencing input was PBMCs or T cells enriched from blood (not recorded which). These receptors came from a young woman who had recovered from COVID-19.

V is TRBV13 and J is TRBJ2-7; 12 bases match TRBD2. This CDR3 comprises 17 residues. Germline V lookup: CDR1 PRHDT, CDR2 FYEKMQ (reference sequence). V was pared by 3 bases and J by 2 bases, with 8 bases of the junction left unmatched. The CDR3 DNA reads TGTGCCAGCAGCTTGGGACTAGCGGGTCCCCCCACCTACGAGCAGTACTTC. Amino acid sequence: CASSLGLAGPPTYEQYF.

This clone was observed a handful of times. The chain links TRBV27 to TRBJ1-1, with D unresolved. The V gene lost 6 bases and the J gene lost 2 bases, with 7 bases spanning the gap. The V gene's germline CDR1 is MNHEY and CDR2 SMNVEV (reference sequence). This CDR3 is 12 amino acids long. The CDR3 nucleotides are TGTGCCAGCAGGAGGAGTAACACTGAAGCTTTCTTT. Its translation is CASRRSNTEAFF.

The rearrangement uses TRBV7-2 and TRBJ2-5; unclear D gene. Trimming stripped 2 bases from V and 2 bases from J, with 9 bases between. The germline gives CDR1 SGHTA, CDR2 FQGNSA. The CDR3 has 14 amino acids. The DNA of the CDR3 is TGTGCCAGCAGCTTATCCGGGTTTCAAGAGACCCAGTACTTC. It yields the protein CASSLSGFQETQYF. Together with reference TRBV7-2 and TRBJ2-5, the CDR3 gives the full variable domain: GAGVSQSPSNKVTEKGKDVELRCDPISGHTALYWYRQSLGQGLEFLIYFQGNSAPDKSGLPSDRFSAERTGGSVSTLTIQRTQQEDSAVYLCASSLSGFQETQYFGPGTRLLVL.

This rearrangement joins TRBV4-3 to TRBJ1-5; no definite D call. Germline assignment: CDR1 LGHNA and CDR2 YSLEER. The V end was cut by 0 bases, the J end by 0 bases, with 9 bases between. The CDR3 spans 16 residues. The CDR3 nucleotides are TGCGCCAGCAGCCAAGATTGGCGGTCTAGCAATCAGCCCCAGCATTTT. Amino acids: CASSQDWRSSNQPQHF.

The J gene is TRBJ1-1, the V gene TRBV7-8, with 10 bases identical to TRBD1. Per the germline V gene, CDR1 is SGHVS and CDR2 is FQNEAQ. The CDR3 runs to 15 residues. Germline trimming cut 5 bases from V and 3 bases from J; bases unmatched to any gene: 6. The CDR3 DNA follows: TGTGCCAGCAGCCCCAGGACAGGGGGAGACACTGAAGCTTTCTTT. As protein: CASSPRTGGDTEAFF.

The chain recombines TRBV7-3 with TRBJ2-6; TRBD2 aligns across 9 bases. Germline CDR1 and CDR2: SGHTA and FQGTGA. V gave up 2 bases and J gave up 1 base; unmatched junction bases: 6. This CDR3 contains 18 residues. The DNA of the CDR3 is TGTGCCAGCAGCTTATCCGCGGGAGGGGGTTCTGGGGCCAACGTCCTGACTTTC. This encodes CASSLSAGGGSGANVLTF.

The CDR3 DNA follows: TGTGCCAGCAGTTGGCCTAAGACAGATATGAACACTGAAGCTTTCTTT. Translated: CASSWPKTDMNTEAFF. The chain joins TRBV28 to TRBJ1-1; a weak D match, TRBD1 (5 bases). The V gene's germline CDR1 is MDHEN and CDR2 SYDVKM. This CDR3 is 16 amino acids long. V lost 4 bases to trimming and J lost 0 bases, with 15 bases between them.

The chain's CDR3 is CASSVGGTDGDPQHF. CDR3 DNA: TGTGCCAGCAGCGTAGGGGGGACAGACGGGGACCCCCAGCATTTT. The chain is built from TRBV9 and TRBJ1-5; TRBD1 aligns across 7 bases. Germline V lookup: CDR1 SGDLS, CDR2 YYNGEE. The CDR3 length is 15 residues. The V segment lost 0 bases and the J segment 10 bases; nucleotides outside the gene matches: 10.

The chain links TRBV30 to TRBJ2-2; tentative D call: TRBD1 (6 bases). The germline gives CDR1 GTSNPN, CDR2 SVGIG (reference sequence). Deletions cut 4 bases from V and 3 bases from J, with 12 bases between. This CDR3 contains 14 residues. CDR3: CAWTGARYTGELFF. CDR3 nucleotides: TGTGCCTGGACAGGGGCGAGGTACACCGGGGAGCTGTTTTTT. Supplemented by reference TRBV30 and TRBJ2-2, the full variable domain reads SQTIHQWPATLVQPVGSPLSLECTVEGTSNPNLYWYRQAAGRGLQLLFYSVGIGQISSEVPQNLSASRPQDRQFILSSKKLLLSDSGFYLCAWTGARYTGELFFGEGSRLTVL.

The gene calls are TRBV4-2 and TRBJ1-2; D unclear. Germline CDR1 reads LGHNA; CDR2 reads YNFKEQ. With 1 base removed from V and 0 bases from J, the gap between germline ends came to 6 bases. This CDR3 is 14 amino acids long. CDR3: CASSQVQSNYGYTF. CDR3 sequence (DNA): TGTGCCAGCAGCCAAGTCCAGTCTAACTATGGCTACACCTTC.

The chain recombines TRBV12-3 or TRBV12-4 with TRBJ1-2; D uncertain. V was trimmed by 2 bases and J by 0 bases, leaving 4 bases between them. This CDR3 spans 13 amino acids. The CDR3 coding sequence is TGTGCCAGCAGTTTATCCGCTAACTATGGCTACACCTTC. Its protein product is CASSLSANYGYTF.

The chain carries TRBV6-5 and TRBJ1-4; D gene uncertain. In germline, CDR1 is MNHEY, CDR2 SVGAGI. Between the trimmed V and J ends, which lost 7 bases and 8 bases, there was a span of 14 bases. The CDR3 runs to 13 residues. The CDR3 DNA is TGTGCCAGCAAAGGATACAGCGGGGAAAAACTGTTTTTT. The encoded protein is CASKGYSGEKLFF.

The chain recombines TRBV29-1 with TRBJ2-7; a possible D gene is TRBD1 (6 bases). This CDR3 spans 11 amino acids. Trimming removed 5 bases from V and 6 bases from J, with 11 bases in between. From germline, CDR1 is SQVTM and CDR2 ANQGSEA. Here the CDR3 reads CSVRGGGEQYF. The CDR3 coding sequence is TGCAGCGTTCGAGGGGGTGGCGAGCAGTACTTC.

The rearrangement uses TRBV29-1 and TRBJ1-5, with 8 bases lining up with TRBD1. From germline, CDR1 is SQVTM and CDR2 ANQGSEA. The junction had 13 bases not matched to a gene; V was cut back by 5 bases and J by 4 bases. The CDR3 loop spans 16 amino acids. The CDR3 reads CSVTLGTGKGNQPQHF. For the CDR3, the DNA is TGCAGCGTTACCCTGGGGACAGGTAAGGGGAATCAGCCCCAGCATTTT.

V and J are TRBV4-1 and TRBJ1-1, with D perhaps matching TRBD1 (6 bases). Germline CDR1 MGHRA, CDR2 YSYEKL. The V end was cut by 4 bases, the J end by 4 bases, with 22 bases between. This CDR3 has 17 amino acids. CDR3 in amino acids: CASSLPGGVGAVTEAFF. DNA of the CDR3: TGCGCCAGCAGCCTCCCTGGGGGGGTGGGGGCGGTCACTGAAGCTTTCTTT.